This record concerns one TCR beta chain sequence. Its specificity is unknown. This specimen comes from a study of blood T cells in healthy people across ages. Broader study findings: Significant beta diversity loss was already apparent by age around 36, declining roughly linearly.

A J-beta primer mix and a sample-barcoded 5' primer were used in a second PCR of about 7 to 12 cycles. In TCRdb, the 5' RACE reads were re-called with MiXCR into one record per CDR3 protein. Found here are 600,000 or so distinct CDR3 sequences, under 55% of them singletons; the top ten hold around 23%. The J segment lost 1 base and the V segment lost 0 bases, leaving 8 bases of the junction unmatched. This CDR3 is 19 amino acids long. Per the germline V gene, CDR1 is LGHDT and CDR2 is YNNKEL (reference sequence). The sequence derives from a man older than 75 in good health. Material for sequencing was blood. V and J are TRBV3-1 and TRBJ2-3; 12 bases match TRBD2. The CDR3 DNA sequence: TGTGCCAGCAGCCAAGAAGAGACTAGCGGGAGTGGGGGCACAGATACGCAGTATTTT. The encoded protein is CASSQEETSGSGGTDTQYF.